Reported below is one TCR beta chain. The data stem from a study of T cell responses to AZD1222 COVID-19 vaccine. V shed 2 bases and J shed 8 bases, with 12 bases lying between them. This CDR3 is 13 amino acids long. The protocol was immunoSEQ multiplex PCR, while the TCRdb copy is restricted to in-frame clones and leaves out a portion. The sample lists 100,000 to 150,000 clones, about nine tenths seen once, with about 1% in the top ten. The sequence was obtained from an adult who received the AZD1222 COVID-19 vaccine. This sequence joins TRBV12-3 or TRBV12-4 and TRBJ1-2, with D unclear. This material consisted of peripheral blood, taken 28 days after the second AZD1222 dose. The CDR3 DNA reads TGTGCCAGCAGTTTAACGTTGGGTAACGGCTACACCTTC. It specifies CASSLTLGNGYTF.